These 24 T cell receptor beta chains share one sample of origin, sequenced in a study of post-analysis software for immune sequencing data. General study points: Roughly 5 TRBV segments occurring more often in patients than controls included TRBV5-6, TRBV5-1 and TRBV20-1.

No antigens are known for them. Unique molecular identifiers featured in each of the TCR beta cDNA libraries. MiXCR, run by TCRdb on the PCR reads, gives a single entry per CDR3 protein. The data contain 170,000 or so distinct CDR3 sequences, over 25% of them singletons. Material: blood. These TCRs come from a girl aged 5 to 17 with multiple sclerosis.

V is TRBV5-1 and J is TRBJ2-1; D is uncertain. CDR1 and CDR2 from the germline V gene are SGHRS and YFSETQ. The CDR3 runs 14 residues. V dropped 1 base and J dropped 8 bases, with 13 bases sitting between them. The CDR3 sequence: CASSLHPVAHEQFF. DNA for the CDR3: TGCGCCAGCAGCTTGCACCCCGTGGCCCATGAGCAGTTCTTC.

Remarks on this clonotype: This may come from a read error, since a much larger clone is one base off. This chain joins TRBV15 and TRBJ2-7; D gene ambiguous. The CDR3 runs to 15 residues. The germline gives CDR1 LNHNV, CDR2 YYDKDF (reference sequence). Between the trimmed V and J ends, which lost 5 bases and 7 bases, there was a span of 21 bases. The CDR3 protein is CATSGSRDIGNEQYF. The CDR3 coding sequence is TGTGCCACCAGCGGTTCCCGAGACATCGGCAATGAGCAGTACTTC.

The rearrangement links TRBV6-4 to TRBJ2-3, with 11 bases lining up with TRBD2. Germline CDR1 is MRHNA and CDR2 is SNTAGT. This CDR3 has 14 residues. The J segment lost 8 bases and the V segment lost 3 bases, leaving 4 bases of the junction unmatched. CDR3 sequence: CASSELAGAATQYF. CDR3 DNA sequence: TGTGCCAGCAGTGAACTAGCGGGAGCAGCTACGCAGTATTTT.

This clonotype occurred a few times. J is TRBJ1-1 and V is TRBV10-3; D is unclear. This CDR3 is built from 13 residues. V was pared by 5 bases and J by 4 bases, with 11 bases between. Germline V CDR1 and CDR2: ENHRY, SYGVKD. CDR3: CAISPQGSTEAFF. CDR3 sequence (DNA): TGTGCCATCAGTCCTCAAGGGAGCACTGAAGCTTTCTTT.

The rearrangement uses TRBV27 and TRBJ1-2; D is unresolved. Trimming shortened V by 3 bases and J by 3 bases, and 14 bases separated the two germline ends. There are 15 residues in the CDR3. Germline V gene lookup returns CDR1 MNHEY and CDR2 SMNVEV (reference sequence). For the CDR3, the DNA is TGTGCCAGCAGTTTTGGGGTCAGCGGGGACTATGGCTACACCTTC. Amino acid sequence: CASSFGVSGDYGYTF.

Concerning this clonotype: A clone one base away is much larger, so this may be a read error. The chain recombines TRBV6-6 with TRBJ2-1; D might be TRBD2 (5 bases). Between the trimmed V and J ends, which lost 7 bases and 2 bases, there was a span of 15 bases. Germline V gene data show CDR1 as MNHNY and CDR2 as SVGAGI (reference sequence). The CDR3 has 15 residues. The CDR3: CASNIAPSPYNEQFF. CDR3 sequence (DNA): TGTGCCAGCAACATAGCGCCTAGCCCCTACAATGAGCAGTTCTTC.

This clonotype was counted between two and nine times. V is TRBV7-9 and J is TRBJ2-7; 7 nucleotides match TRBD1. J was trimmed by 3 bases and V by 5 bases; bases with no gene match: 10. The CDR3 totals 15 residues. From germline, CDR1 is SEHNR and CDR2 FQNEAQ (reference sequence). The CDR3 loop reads CASSDVGGPFYEQYF. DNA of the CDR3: TGTGCCAGCAGCGACGTAGGGGGCCCTTTCTACGAGCAGTACTTC.

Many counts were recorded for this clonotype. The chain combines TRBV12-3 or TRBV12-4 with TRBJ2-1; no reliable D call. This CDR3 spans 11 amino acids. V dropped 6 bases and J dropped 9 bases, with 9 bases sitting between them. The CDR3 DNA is TGTGCCAGCAGAAAGAGTTCTGAGCAGTTCTTC. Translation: CASRKSSEQFF.

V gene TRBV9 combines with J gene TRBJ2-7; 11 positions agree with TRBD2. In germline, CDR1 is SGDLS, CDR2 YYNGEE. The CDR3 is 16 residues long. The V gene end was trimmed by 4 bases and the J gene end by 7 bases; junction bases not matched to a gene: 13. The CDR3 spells CASSPGSSGGYNEQYF. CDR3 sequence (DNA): TGTGCCAGCAGCCCCGGCTCTAGCGGGGGGTACAATGAGCAGTACTTC. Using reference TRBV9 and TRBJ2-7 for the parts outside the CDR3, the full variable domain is DSGVTQTPKHLITATGQRVTLRCSPRSGDLSVYWYQQSLDQGLQFLIQYYNGEERAKGNILERFSAQQFPDLHSELNLSSLELGDSALYFCASSPGSSGGYNEQYFGPGTRLTVT.

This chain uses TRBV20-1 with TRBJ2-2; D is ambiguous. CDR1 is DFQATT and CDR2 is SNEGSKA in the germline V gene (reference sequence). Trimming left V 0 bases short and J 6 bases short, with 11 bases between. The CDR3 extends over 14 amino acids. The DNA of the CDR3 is TGCAGTGCTAGAGATCCTTTACGGCCCGGGGAGCTGTTTTTT. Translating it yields CSARDPLRPGELFF.

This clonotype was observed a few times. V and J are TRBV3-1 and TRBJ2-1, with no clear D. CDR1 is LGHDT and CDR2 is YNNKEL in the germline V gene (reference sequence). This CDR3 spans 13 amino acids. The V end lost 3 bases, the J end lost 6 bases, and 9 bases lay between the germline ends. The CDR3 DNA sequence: TGTGCCAGCAGCCACAGCTCAGGCAATGAGCAGTTCTTC. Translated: CASSHSSGNEQFF.

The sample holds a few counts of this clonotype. The CDR3 reads CASSRTQGFLTGQFF. CDR3 nucleotides: TGTGCCAGCAGCCGGACACAGGGGTTCCTCACTGGGCAGTTCTTC. The rearrangement links TRBV14 to TRBJ2-1; 7 nucleotides line up with TRBD1. V shed 4 bases and J 12 bases; nucleotides not matched to a gene: 15. Germline V gives CDR1 SGHDN, CDR2 FVKESK. The CDR3 length is 15 residues.

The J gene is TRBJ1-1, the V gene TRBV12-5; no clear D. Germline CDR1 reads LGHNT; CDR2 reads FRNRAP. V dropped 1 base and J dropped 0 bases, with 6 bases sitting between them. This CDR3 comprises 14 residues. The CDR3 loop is CASGLGAMNTEAFF. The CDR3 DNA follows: TGTGCTAGTGGTTTGGGGGCCATGAACACTGAAGCTTTCTTT. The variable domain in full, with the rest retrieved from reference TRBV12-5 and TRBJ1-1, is DARVTQTPRHKVTEMGQEVTMRCQPILGHNTVFWYRQTMMQGLELLAYFRNRAPLDDSGMPKDRFSAEMPDATLATLKIQPSEPRDSAVYFCASGLGAMNTEAFFGQGTRLTVV.

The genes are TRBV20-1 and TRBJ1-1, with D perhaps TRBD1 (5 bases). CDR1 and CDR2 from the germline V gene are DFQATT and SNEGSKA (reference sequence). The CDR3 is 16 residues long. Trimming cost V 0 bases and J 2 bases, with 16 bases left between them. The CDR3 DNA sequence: TGCAGTGCTAGAGATGTACAGGCGATCCTCAACACTGAAGCTTTCTTT. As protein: CSARDVQAILNTEAFF.

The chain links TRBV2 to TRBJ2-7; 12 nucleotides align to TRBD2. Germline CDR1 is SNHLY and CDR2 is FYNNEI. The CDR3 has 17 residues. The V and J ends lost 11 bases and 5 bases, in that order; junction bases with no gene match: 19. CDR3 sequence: CAGTPSSTSGRNHEQYF. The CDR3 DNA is TGTGCCGGCACCCCAAGCTCGACTAGCGGGAGAAACCACGAGCAGTACTTC.

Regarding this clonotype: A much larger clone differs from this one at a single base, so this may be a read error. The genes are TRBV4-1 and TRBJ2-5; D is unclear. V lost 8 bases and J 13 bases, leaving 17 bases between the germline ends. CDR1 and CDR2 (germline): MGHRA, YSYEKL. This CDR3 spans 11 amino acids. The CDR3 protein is CASQDGPSLYF. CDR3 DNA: TGCGCCAGCCAAGACGGCCCGTCCCTGTACTTC.

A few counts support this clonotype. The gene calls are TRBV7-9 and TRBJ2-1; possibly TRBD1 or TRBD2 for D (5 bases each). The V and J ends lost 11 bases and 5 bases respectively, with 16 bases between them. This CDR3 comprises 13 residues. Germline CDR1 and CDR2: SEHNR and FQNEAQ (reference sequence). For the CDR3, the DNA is TGTGCCTGTACTGCAGGGACCAACAATGAGCAGTTCTTC. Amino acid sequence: CACTAGTNNEQFF.

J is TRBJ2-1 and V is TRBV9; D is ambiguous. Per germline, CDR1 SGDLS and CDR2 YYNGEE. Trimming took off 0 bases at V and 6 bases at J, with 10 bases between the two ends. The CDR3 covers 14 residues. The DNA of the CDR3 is TGTGCCAGCAGCGTAGGCAGCACCCCCAATGAGCAGTTCTTC. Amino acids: CASSVGSTPNEQFF.

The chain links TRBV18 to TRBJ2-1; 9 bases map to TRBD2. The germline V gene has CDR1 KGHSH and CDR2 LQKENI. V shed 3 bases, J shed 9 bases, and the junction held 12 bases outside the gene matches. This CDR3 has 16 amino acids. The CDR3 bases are TGTGCCAGCTCACCGCCGGTGGTAGCGGGAGTCGGTGAGCAGTTCTTC. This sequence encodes CASSPPVVAGVGEQFF.

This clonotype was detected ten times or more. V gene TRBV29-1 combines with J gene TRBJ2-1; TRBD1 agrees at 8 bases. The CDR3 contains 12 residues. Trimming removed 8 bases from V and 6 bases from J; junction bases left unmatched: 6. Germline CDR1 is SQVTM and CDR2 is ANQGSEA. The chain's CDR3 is CSLEQGGNEQFF. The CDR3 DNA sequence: TGCAGCCTCGAACAGGGGGGCAATGAGCAGTTCTTC.

The CDR3 loop reads CASSLMGSRLGEETQYF. CDR3 nucleotides: TGTGCCAGCAGCTTAATGGGAAGCCGGTTGGGAGAAGAGACCCAGTACTTC. The V call is TRBV11-3, the J call TRBJ2-4, with D possibly matching TRBD2 (5 bases). The DNA end favors TRBJ2-5, so the J call may be wrong. The CDR3 runs to 17 residues. Germline-derived CDR1 and CDR2 are SGHNT and YENEEA.

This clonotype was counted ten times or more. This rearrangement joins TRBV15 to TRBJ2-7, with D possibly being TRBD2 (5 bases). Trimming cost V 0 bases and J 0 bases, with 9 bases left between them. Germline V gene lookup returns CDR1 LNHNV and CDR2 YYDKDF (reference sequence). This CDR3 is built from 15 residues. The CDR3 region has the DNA TGTGCCACCAGCAGAGATCTGGGAGACTCCTACGAGCAGTACTTC. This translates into CATSRDLGDSYEQYF.

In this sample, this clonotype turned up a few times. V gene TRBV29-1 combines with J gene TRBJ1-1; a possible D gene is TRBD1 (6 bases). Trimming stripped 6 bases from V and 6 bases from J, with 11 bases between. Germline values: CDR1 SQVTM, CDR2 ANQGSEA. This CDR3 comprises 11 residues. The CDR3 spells CSVRGLAEAFF. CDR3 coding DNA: TGCAGCGTAAGGGGGTTGGCTGAAGCTTTCTTT.

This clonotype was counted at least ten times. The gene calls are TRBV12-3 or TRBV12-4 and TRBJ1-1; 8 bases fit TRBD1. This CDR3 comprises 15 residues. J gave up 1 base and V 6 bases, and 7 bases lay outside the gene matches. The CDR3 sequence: CASSSGGIPNTEAFF. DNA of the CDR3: TGTGCCAGCAGCTCAGGGGGCATCCCGAACACTGAAGCTTTCTTT.